This T cell receptor (beta chain) was sequenced during a study of chemoradiotherapy in HPV16-positive cancers. Study findings and constraints: Candidate HPV-specific clones and E7-related TCR motifs grew in tumor during treatment.

The V and J ends lost 1 base and 4 bases respectively, with 5 bases between them. The CDR3 is made up of 13 amino acids. The germline CDR1 and CDR2 sequences are SGHTA and FQGNSA. Details on this clone: The antigen remains unidentified.

The method was immunoSEQ multiplex PCR; TCRdb's version includes in-frame clones alone and lacks a portion of them. The sample includes about 5,500 clones, approximately 72% of them seen just once. The biological material was taken from a patient who underwent chemoradiotherapy. The sequence derives from a human donor with HPV-associated anogenital cancer. V and J are TRBV7-2 and TRBJ1-3; D ambiguous. The CDR3 DNA reads as TGTGCCAGCAGCTTAGGTGGCGGAAACACCATATATTTT. It encodes CASSLGGGNTIYF.